The TCR beta chain under discussion was sequenced for a study of vaccination and CD4 T cells after COVID-19 (dated by TCRdb to about 2022). Background on the whole study: SARS-CoV-2 positivity had been established in the convalescent patients by nasal swab PCR, and mild disease was recorded in several of these patients and severe disease in one. In the convalescent cohort there were six males and four females, among whom were two Hispanic individuals, seven Caucasians, two Asians and one multiracial person. Participants got two doses of the Pfizer-BioNTech BNT162b2 vaccine (n=8) or two doses of the Moderna mRNA-1273 vaccine (n=2). Post-COVID blood samples from convalescent patients were collected a median of roughly 100 days after diagnosis, with a range of about 35 to 180 days. Post-vaccine blood samples were obtained a median of around 74 days after the second vaccine dose, with a range of roughly 14 to 241 days. A few convalescent patients gave samples both early after vaccination (day 14) and late after vaccination (days 161 to 241). The cultures were stimulated with overlapping spike peptide pools from SARS-CoV-2 and from the common cold coronaviruses HCoV-NL63, HCoV-OC43 and HCoV-229E. In control cultures, a CEFX viral epitope pool was used as positive control, an HIV-1 Nef peptide pool was used as negative control, or no peptide was added. In ten to eleven COVID-19 convalescent patients and several infection-naive healthy vaccine recipients, the spike-specific CD4+ TCR repertoire before mRNA vaccination was compared with the repertoire after mRNA vaccination. Study-wide conclusions, independent of this receptor: In convalescent patients, a median around 90% of post-vaccine SARS-CoV-2-reactive clones were detected only after vaccination, suggesting vaccine-specific priming. The study included relatively few convalescent patients and did not analyze early timepoints after natural infection. Of the vaccine-specific clones in convalescent patients, 304 of 307, or nearly all, reacted only to SARS-CoV-2 spike and did not cross-react with common cold coronaviruses. Although the median number of SARS-CoV-2-reactive clonotypes went up from fewer than 25 after infection to approximately 40 after vaccination, the increase was not significant.

Library prep was done by PCR. DNA from cultured CD4+ T cells underwent TCR sequencing with the Oncomine TCR Beta short-read assay at the Johns Hopkins FTIC core. The QIAamp micro DNA kit was used to extract genomic DNA from the cultured CD4+ T cells. The Oncomine TCR Beta libraries from cultured CD4+ T cells were pooled using unique dual indexes and then sequenced on an Illumina iSeq 100. As for the original processing: Non-productive sequences were filtered out, and CDR3s that did not start with C, did not end with F or W, or were shorter than 7 amino acids were discarded. The MANAFEST web application identified antigen-specific clonotypes by comparing peptide-stimulated wells against reference wells and other culture wells. To be called positive, a clone needed an FDR below 0.05, an odds ratio above 5, and a productive frequency above 0.1% in at least two of three replicate wells. Clonotypes that were significantly expanded in both SARS-CoV-2 spike wells and at least one common cold coronavirus spike condition were defined as cross-reactive. Similarity between CDR3 sequences was evaluated in R version 3.6.1 using Levenshtein distances (stringdist) and unrooted phylogenetic trees (ape). In TCRdb, the public reads were trimmed at Q25 with fastp and aligned with MiXCR, with productive beta chains retained. Each entry merges the rows of one CDR3 protein and shows their most common DNA and genes. TCRdb, not the authors, supplied the V and J calls. The sample table lists more than 20,000 distinct CDR3 sequences, around 42% of them with a count of one. The ten largest make up roughly a tenth of the sample.

Regarding this clonotype: Its antigen specificity is not known. No base qualities exist here, and no much larger clone lies one base off it.

Reading the label with the study, this specimen's time point is: late sampling 161 to 241 days after vaccination in a few convalescent patients. What the treatment or condition label conveys for this sample: roughly ten-day PBMC culture with coronavirus spike peptide pools or control peptides (ViraFEST assay). The ViraFEST assay, used in the study, expanded antigen-specific T cells with peptide pools and then identified the expanded clonotypes through TCR sequencing. The positive SARS-CoV-2 PCR tests of the convalescent patients were dated from March to December 2020, before the Alpha, Beta and Delta variants emerged in the United States. Some 2 million PBMCs per well were cultured in IMDM with roughly 5% human AB serum and approximately 9.1 IU/ml IL-2, plus 10 ug/ml peptide pools. On days 3 and 7, half of the culture medium was replaced with fresh IL-2-containing medium. After 10 days of culture, CD4+ T cells were isolated by negative selection with the EasySep CD4+ T cell isolation kit. Ficoll-Paque Plus gradient centrifugation was used to isolate PBMCs from whole blood, and the isolated PBMCs were then either used fresh or cryopreserved at -140C. Each culture condition was generally run in triplicate wells.

The clonotype was recovered from a human donor who had recovered from COVID-19. Sequenced here: CD4+ T cells from blood, cultured in vitro, sampled about 7 months after SARS-CoV-2 vaccination.

The nucleotide sequence reads TGTGCCAGCAGTGAGGCTAACACTGAAGCTTTCTTT. Translated, it reads CASSEANTEAFF. Recombination connected TRBV28 to TRBJ1-1; too little of a D gene remains to name it. V is shortened by 5 bases, J by 2 bases, and the region joining them spans 6 bases. The CDR3 runs 12 amino acids, cysteine and phenylalanine included. The read is trimmed to its CDR3 DNA, 36 bases read in frame from base 1. CDR1 and CDR2, looked up from the germline V gene, are MDHEN and SYDVKM.